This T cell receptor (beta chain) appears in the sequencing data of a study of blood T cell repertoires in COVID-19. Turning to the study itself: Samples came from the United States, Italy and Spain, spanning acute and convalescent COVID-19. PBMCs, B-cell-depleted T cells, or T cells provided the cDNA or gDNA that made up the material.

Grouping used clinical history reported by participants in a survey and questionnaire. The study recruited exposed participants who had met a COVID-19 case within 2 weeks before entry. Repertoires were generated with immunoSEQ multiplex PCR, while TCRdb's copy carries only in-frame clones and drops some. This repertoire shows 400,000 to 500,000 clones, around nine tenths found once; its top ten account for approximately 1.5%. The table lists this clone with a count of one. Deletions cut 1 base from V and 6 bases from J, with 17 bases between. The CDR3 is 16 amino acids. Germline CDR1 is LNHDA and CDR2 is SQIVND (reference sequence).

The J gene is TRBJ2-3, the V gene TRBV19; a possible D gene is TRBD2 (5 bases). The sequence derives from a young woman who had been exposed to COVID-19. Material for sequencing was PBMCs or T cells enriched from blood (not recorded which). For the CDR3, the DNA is TGTGCCAGTAGTATAGCAACACTAGTACCCGGGGATACGCAGTATTTT. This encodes CASSIATLVPGDTQYF.